This T cell receptor beta chain was found in a study of cytomegalovirus exposure and HLA in healthy donors. This clone was recorded only once. V shed 11 bases, J shed 2 bases, and the junction held 11 bases outside the gene matches. This CDR3 comprises 16 residues. Germline V lookup: CDR1 ENHRY, CDR2 SYGVKD. The PCR contained 60 Vbeta and 13 Jbeta primers. Produced via immunoSEQ multiplex PCR; TCRdb's table is partial and in-frame only. The repertoire holds roughly 130,000 clones, with approximately 85% as singletons. What was sequenced was PBMCs. This sequence was found in a middle-aged woman in good health and CMV-seronegative. The chain uses TRBV10-3 and TRBJ2-7; TRBD2 matches 14 bases. The CDR3 DNA follows: TGTGCCGCCTCCCCTCGACTAGCGGGAGGGCCCTACGAGCAGTACTTC. It codes for CAASPRLAGGPYEQYF.